Listed below are T cell receptor beta chains from one sample, sequenced in a study of post-analysis software for immune sequencing data. Via MiXCR, TCRdb re-called the PCR reads, giving one row per CDR3 protein. Altogether 650,000 to 850,000 distinct CDR3 sequences are present, roughly 50% being singletons, with the ten largest covering about 4.8%. The specimen was blood. All receptors come from a girl under 18 with multiple sclerosis. Each CDR3 is given with its conserved first and last residue. D genes are given only for firm matches. Only part of the rows carry a size: once, few, many, or a class if the clone is expanded.

v_gene	d_gene	j_gene	abundance	CDR3aa
TRBV20-1	-	TRBJ2-5	-	CSAGDLRGETQYF
TRBV12-3/TRBV12-4	TRBD1	TRBJ2-7	-	CASSLGAGGGEQYF
TRBV7-8	TRBD1	TRBJ1-1	once	CASSFQGGNTEAFF
TRBV2	-	TRBJ2-1	-	CASDWGSYNEQFF
TRBV14	TRBD1	TRBJ2-7	-	CASSQRRTGGPHEQYF
TRBV24-1	-	TRBJ2-1	-	CATSGNRDRYNEQFF
TRBV29-1	-	TRBJ2-2	-	CSVAGDTGELFF
TRBV10-3	TRBD2	TRBJ2-7	-	CAVRNREREEGHEQYF
TRBV3-1	TRBD1	TRBJ2-7	-	CASSHLTLPGQGTTYEQYF
TRBV5-1	TRBD2	TRBJ2-7	-	CASSLSGESHEQYF